Listed here are 11 T cell receptor beta chains from one sample, sequenced in a study of shared clonotypes between healthy human individuals. Only in-frame clones appear in the TCRdb table, and some are missing; sequencing was by immunoSEQ multiplex PCR. Of some 2,000,000 clones listed, approximately 94% are singletons. The sequenced sample was naive CD4+ T cells sorted from blood. Regarding subset: CD45RA+ positively selected. Receptors were obtained from a man younger than 35 in good health.

The chain combines TRBV19 with TRBJ2-3; TRBD1 might be the D (5 bases). Germline CDR1 reads LNHDA; CDR2 reads SQIVND (reference sequence). Trimming shortened V by 3 bases and J by 0 bases, and 13 bases separated the two germline ends. The CDR3 totals 16 residues. The CDR3 is CASSIITGASTDTQYF. CDR3 DNA: TGTGCCAGTAGTATCATCACAGGTGCTAGCACAGATACGCAGTATTTT. Full variable domain (missing parts from reference TRBV19 and TRBJ2-3): DGGITQSPKYLFRKEGQNVTLSCEQNLNHDAMYWYRQDPGQGLRLIYYSQIVNDFQKGDIAEGYSVSREKKESFPLTVTSAQKNPTAFYLCASSIITGASTDTQYFGPGTRLTVL.

The V gene is TRBV7-9, the J gene TRBJ2-2; TRBD2 is a possible D gene (5 bases). The CDR3 is made up of 15 amino acids. CDR1 is SEHNR and CDR2 is FQNEAQ in the germline V gene (reference sequence). The V and J ends lost 1 base and 5 bases respectively, with 11 bases between them. This CDR3 is CASSLDGSVTGELFF. CDR3 nucleotide sequence: TGTGCCAGCAGCTTAGATGGTAGCGTGACCGGGGAGCTGTTTTTT.

The rearrangement uses TRBV4-3 and TRBJ2-2; a weak D match, TRBD1 (5 bases). The CDR3 consists of 15 residues. V lost 1 base and J 6 bases, leaving 12 bases between the germline ends. The germline CDR1 and CDR2 sequences are LGHNA and YSLEER. The CDR3 bases are TGCGCCAGCAGCCAAGCGTGGGGCCTAGCCGGGGAGCTGTTTTTT. Protein: CASSQAWGLAGELFF.

This chain links TRBV10-3 with TRBJ1-2; 11 bases map to TRBD1. Germline V gene data show CDR1 as ENHRY and CDR2 as SYGVKD. The CDR3 consists of 17 residues. V lost 0 bases and J lost 4; bases outside the gene matches: 7. The CDR3 is CAISESPGQGGPYGYTF. CDR3 sequence (DNA): TGTGCCATCAGTGAGTCACCGGGACAGGGGGGTCCCTATGGCTACACCTTC.

The rearrangement links TRBV5-4 to TRBJ2-7; 9 nucleotides match TRBD1. CDR1 is SGHNT and CDR2 is YYREEE in the germline V gene (reference sequence). There are 18 residues in the CDR3. The V gene end was trimmed by 2 bases and the J gene end by 5 bases; junction bases not matched to a gene: 17. In DNA, the CDR3 is TGTGCCAGCAGCTTCCGGTTAGGCGTCCGGGACAGGGTCCACGAGCAGTACTTC. Translation gives CASSFRLGVRDRVHEQYF.

This rearrangement joins TRBV30 to TRBJ2-2; perhaps TRBD1 as D (8 bases). The CDR3 contains 15 residues. The V end was cut by 1 base, the J end by 5 bases, with 14 bases between. The V gene's germline CDR1 is GTSNPN and CDR2 SVGIG (reference sequence). The CDR3 nucleotides are TGTGCCTGGAGTGCCCACAGGGGGGGGACCGGGGAGCTGTTTTTT. Its translation: CAWSAHRGGTGELFF.

V and J are TRBV23-1 and TRBJ2-7; a weak D match, TRBD1 (6 bases). TRBV23-1 is sorted into the ORF group, with uncertain function. CDR3 length: 15 amino acids. The V and J ends lost 2 bases and 3 bases respectively, with 14 bases between them. CDR3 sequence reads: CASSQPGQGNYEQYF. For the CDR3, the DNA is TGCGCCAGCAGTCAACCGGGCCAGGGGAACTACGAGCAGTACTTC.

With regard to this clone: Distinct nucleotide sequences in the sample also encode this CDR3. The chain employs TRBV5-4 and TRBJ2-3; no reliable D call. Germline V gene lookup returns CDR1 SGHNT and CDR2 YYREEE (reference sequence). V was trimmed by 0 bases and J by 3 bases, leaving 5 bases between them. The CDR3 runs to 13 residues. The CDR3: CASSLDFTDTQYF. The CDR3 DNA is TGTGCCAGCAGCTTGGACTTTACAGATACGCAGTATTTT.

Regarding this clone: Other DNA sequences within the sample encode an identical CDR3. This chain links TRBV27 with TRBJ1-6, with a possible D match to TRBD1 (6 bases). The CDR3 extends over 14 amino acids. Germline V lookup: CDR1 MNHEY, CDR2 SMNVEV (reference sequence). V gave up 5 bases and J gave up 7 bases, with 12 bases separating them. DNA for the CDR3: TGTGCCAGCAGTCTACAGGGTGGCAATTCACCCCTCCACTTT. Translation gives CASSLQGGNSPLHF.

The chain couples TRBV19 to TRBJ2-7; 12 positions agree with TRBD1. V lost 3 bases to trimming and J lost 2 bases; unmatched junction nucleotides: 14. This CDR3 comprises 19 residues. Germline-derived CDR1 and CDR2 are LNHDA and SQIVND (reference sequence). In nucleotides, the CDR3 is TGTGCCAGTAGTATGGCTGGGACAGGGGGCGGAAATTTCCCCTACGAGCAGTACTTC. It yields the protein CASSMAGTGGGNFPYEQYF.

Regarding this clone: Other DNA sequences in the same sample also yield this CDR3. The V call is TRBV2, the J call TRBJ1-5; D is undetermined. The CDR3 runs to 13 residues. The germline CDR1 and CDR2 sequences are SNHLY and FYNNEI. V lost 4 bases and J lost 4, with 8 bases in between. DNA for the CDR3: TGTGCCAGCAGTGCGGACGGGAATCAGCCCCAGCATTTT. Protein: CASSADGNQPQHF.